These T cell receptor beta chains were read from a single sample in a study of early stage breast cancer tumors. The data were produced by immunoSEQ multiplex PCR, yet TCRdb's version contains in-frame clones alone and is incomplete. This sample has about 19,000 clones; over 70% occur once, and the top ten carry more than 1.5%. Sequencing used blood. The receptor source for this set is a person aged 70 to 79 with breast cancer. Each CDR3 is given with its conserved first and last residue.

V gene: TRBV2; J gene: TRBJ2-1; CDR3 protein: CASIGRTSSYNEQFF
V gene: TRBV6-1; J gene: TRBJ1-3; CDR3 protein: CASSEAGQGAGNTIYF
V gene: TRBV2; J gene: TRBJ1-6; CDR3 protein: CASSVGGLGGNSPLHF
V gene: TRBV5-4; J gene: TRBJ2-1; CDR3 protein: CASSPVLADEQFF
V gene: TRBV2; J gene: TRBJ2-1; CDR3 protein: CASSGGSGGASHSEQFF
V gene: TRBV6-5; J gene: TRBJ1-5; CDR3 protein: CASRTGGGGQPQHF
V gene: TRBV4-1; J gene: .; CDR3 protein: CASSHSPGQLYEQYF
V gene: TRBV25-1; J gene: TRBJ2-5; CDR3 protein: CASSELSGGKETQYF
V gene: TRBV27; J gene: TRBJ2-7; CDR3 protein: CASSLGTGGSSYEQYF
V gene: TRBV19; J gene: TRBJ2-7; CDR3 protein: CASSINRVQLEQYF
V gene: TRBV28; J gene: TRBJ1-5; CDR3 protein: CASSFPGSNQPQHF
V gene: TRBV27; J gene: TRBJ2-7; CDR3 protein: CASSSGQGAREQYF
V gene: TRBV13; J gene: TRBJ2-4; CDR3 protein: CASSHRTPPKGKNIQYF
V gene: TRBV11-3; J gene: TRBJ2-3; CDR3 protein: CASSLGAGLSTDTQYF
V gene: TRBV2; J gene: TRBJ1-1; CDR3 protein: CASSDRGEAFF
V gene: TRBV2; J gene: TRBJ2-2; CDR3 protein: CASLHGGDTGELFF
V gene: TRBV18; J gene: TRBJ2-1; CDR3 protein: CASSPTGTGGGYNEQFF
V gene: TRBV28; J gene: TRBJ2-2; CDR3 protein: CASSLNKGTGELFF
V gene: TRBV28; J gene: TRBJ2-7; CDR3 protein: CASRLRDRGTYEQYF
V gene: TRBV6-5; J gene: TRBJ1-2; CDR3 protein: CASRRVLRGYGYTF
V gene: TRBV28; J gene: TRBJ1-2; CDR3 protein: CASLTGGDNYGYTF
V gene: TRBV6-1; J gene: TRBJ1-1; CDR3 protein: CASSPHRTGGDEAFF
V gene: TRBV5-1; J gene: TRBJ1-2; CDR3 protein: CASSLATTGGNYGYTF
V gene: TRBV15; J gene: TRBJ2-7; CDR3 protein: CATSRDPGQGSEQYF